The 26 T cell receptor beta chains given below trace back to one sample, sequenced in a study of blood T cell repertoires in COVID-19. Repertoires were generated with immunoSEQ multiplex PCR, while TCRdb's copy carries only in-frame clones and drops some. The sample shows over 250,000 clones, about four fifths of them seen only once. The specimen sequenced was peripheral blood. The receptors shown here come from a woman in her forties or fifties who had recovered from COVID-19.

J is TRBJ2-5 and V is TRBV20-1; 12 nucleotides agree with TRBD2. V shed 3 bases and J 5 bases; nucleotides not matched to a gene: 10. Germline lookup yields CDR1 DFQATT and CDR2 SNEGSKA (reference sequence). CDR3 size: 16 residues. The CDR3 loop is CSASQTSGRQGETQYF. The CDR3, as DNA: TGCAGTGCTAGTCAGACTAGCGGGAGACAAGGGGAGACCCAGTACTTC.

This clone was detected only a few times. The rearrangement links TRBV7-6 to TRBJ2-5, with TRBD2 matching over 7 bases. Germline lookup yields CDR1 SGHVS and CDR2 FNYEAQ. V lost 5 bases to trimming and J lost 2 bases; unmatched junction nucleotides: 11. The CDR3 consists of 16 residues. In nucleotides, the CDR3 is TGTGCCAGCAGCCCCGGGGGTTGGGGGGGGCAAGAGACCCAGTACTTC. This encodes CASSPGGWGGQETQYF. Variable domain in full (rest from reference TRBV7-6 and TRBJ2-5): GAGVSQSPRYKVTKRGQDVALRCDPISGHVSLYWYRQALGQGPEFLTYFNYEAQQDKSGLPNDRFSAERPEGSISTLTIQRTEQRDSAMYRCASSPGGWGGQETQYFGPGTRLLVL.

V usage is TRBV28 and J usage is TRBJ1-2, with TRBD1 identical over 7 bases. Germline V gene lookup returns CDR1 MDHEN and CDR2 SYDVKM. CDR3 size: 15 residues. The junction had 8 bases not matched to a gene; V was cut back by 4 bases and J by 3 bases. The CDR3 nucleotides are TGTGCCAGCAGTTCACAGGGGAGAACCTACTATGGCTACACCTTC. Amino acids: CASSSQGRTYYGYTF.

The gene calls are TRBV25-1 and TRBJ1-1, with 7 bases that match TRBD1. With 1 base clipped from V and 2 bases from J, the junction kept 7 bases outside the gene matches. This CDR3 has 16 residues. CDR1 and CDR2 from the germline V gene are MGHDK and SYGVNS. CDR3 amino acids: CASSEFRDRQNTEAFF. In DNA, the CDR3 is TGTGCCAGCAGTGAATTTCGGGACAGACAAAACACTGAAGCTTTCTTT.

This clone was observed a few times. This sequence joins TRBV27 and TRBJ2-5, with unresolved D. The CDR3 spans 9 residues. With 11 bases removed from V and 5 bases from J, the gap between germline ends came to 6 bases. The germline V gene encodes CDR1 MNHEY and CDR2 SMNVEV (reference sequence). The CDR3 protein is CAGWETQYF. The DNA of the CDR3 is TGTGCCGGCTGGGAGACCCAGTACTTC.

The chain combines TRBV27 with TRBJ2-3; possible D gene TRBD1, 7 bases. This CDR3 has 16 residues. Looked up from germline, CDR1 is MNHEY and CDR2 is SMNVEV (reference sequence). Trimming took off 3 bases at V and 2 bases at J, with 15 bases between the two ends. CDR3 amino acids: CASSLGAGQYTDTQYF. CDR3 DNA sequence: TGTGCCAGCAGTTTGGGGGCGGGACAGTACACAGATACGCAGTATTTT.

The rearrangement links TRBV24-1 to TRBJ2-7; TRBD1 agrees at 7 bases. J lost 3 bases, V lost 5 bases, and 9 bases had no gene match. The CDR3 sequence is 15 residues long. Germline CDR1 reads KGHDR; CDR2 reads SFDVKD. CDR3 nucleotide sequence: TGTGCCACCAGTGTTACAGGGGAACTTGACTACGAGCAGTACTTC. It yields the protein CATSVTGELDYEQYF.

The chain couples TRBV7-3 to TRBJ2-2; 7 nucleotides line up with TRBD1. J was trimmed by 4 bases and V by 5 bases; bases with no gene match: 10. Germline V gene data show CDR1 as SGHTA and CDR2 as FQGTGA. The CDR3 spans 16 residues. This CDR3 is CASSPRQGPPTGELFF. For the CDR3, the DNA is TGTGCCAGCAGCCCCCGACAGGGACCCCCCACCGGGGAGCTGTTTTTT.

V and J are TRBV5-5 and TRBJ2-7; 9 nucleotides match TRBD1. Germline CDR1 and CDR2: SGHKS and YYEKEE (reference sequence). The V segment lost 1 base and the J segment 7 bases; nucleotides outside the gene matches: 12. The CDR3 has 16 amino acids. This chain's CDR3 is CASSLSNRGLPREQYF. The DNA of the CDR3 is TGTGCCAGCAGCTTGTCCAACAGGGGGCTGCCGAGGGAGCAGTACTTC.

The V call is TRBV3-1 (or the pseudogene TRBV3-2), the J call TRBJ1-5; D gene unclear. This CDR3 is built from 14 residues. V dropped 4 bases and J dropped 4 bases, with 11 bases sitting between them. CDR1 and CDR2 (germline): LGHDT, YNNKEL (reference sequence). The CDR3 region has the DNA TGTGCCAGCAGCCCCACAGAGATGAATCAGCCCCAGCATTTT. Translating gives CASSPTEMNQPQHF.

V and J are TRBV5-5 and TRBJ2-3, with 16 bases fitting TRBD2. The germline V gene encodes CDR1 SGHKS and CDR2 YYEKEE (reference sequence). This CDR3 comprises 20 residues. The J segment lost 1 base and the V segment lost 0 bases, leaving 8 bases of the junction unmatched. Here the CDR3 reads CASSLAEGTSGRGGTDTQYF. The CDR3 DNA is TGTGCCAGCAGCTTGGCAGAGGGGACTAGCGGGAGGGGTGGCACAGATACGCAGTATTTT.

The rearrangement uses TRBV2 and TRBJ2-2; possibly TRBD1 for D (5 bases). The V gene's germline CDR1 is SNHLY and CDR2 FYNNEI. V lost 0 bases and J 6 bases, leaving 11 bases between the germline ends. The CDR3 runs 15 residues. CDR3 in DNA: TGTGCCAGCAGTGAAGCCGGACATAGGGCCGGGGAGCTGTTTTTT. It specifies CASSEAGHRAGELFF. Supplemented by reference TRBV2 and TRBJ2-2, the full variable domain reads EPEVTQTPSHQVTQMGQEVILRCVPISNHLYFYWYRQILGQKVEFLVSFYNNEISEKSEIFDDQFSVERPDGSNFTLKIRSTKLEDSAMYFCASSEAGHRAGELFFGEGSRLTVL.

The V call is TRBV28, the J call TRBJ2-5, with 11 bases fitting TRBD1. The J segment lost 4 bases and the V segment lost 7 bases, leaving 8 bases of the junction unmatched. This CDR3 comprises 15 residues. The V gene's germline CDR1 is MDHEN and CDR2 SYDVKM. CDR3 coding DNA: TGTGCCAGCACCCCCCCGGGACAGGGGGGAGAGACCCAGTACTTC. It encodes CASTPPGQGGETQYF.

The rearrangement joins TRBV28 to TRBJ1-2; D is uncertain. Trimming removed 10 bases from V and 2 bases from J, with 14 bases in between. Germline CDR1 MDHEN, CDR2 SYDVKM. The CDR3 has 13 residues. The CDR3 sequence is CATPSGINYGYTF. In nucleotides, the CDR3 is TGTGCCACCCCTTCCGGGATAAACTATGGCTACACCTTC.

This clone was counted only a few times. The chain carries TRBV6-1 and TRBJ1-5; D is possibly TRBD1 (6 bases). From germline, CDR1 is MNHNS and CDR2 SASEGT. V gave up 3 bases and J gave up 2 bases, with 11 bases separating them. The CDR3 totals 15 residues. The CDR3 sequence: CASSEWGLGNQPQHF. The CDR3 DNA reads as TGTGCCAGCAGTGAGTGGGGGCTTGGCAATCAGCCCCAGCATTTT.

In this sample, this clone turned up many times. This rearrangement joins TRBV6-8 to TRBJ2-7, with D perhaps matching TRBD2 (7 bases). Germline-derived CDR1 and CDR2 are MNHGY and SAAAGT. This CDR3 has 14 residues. Trimming left V 11 bases short and J 2 bases short, with 19 bases between. CDR3 amino acids: CAFRGRVKAYEQYF. CDR3 DNA: TGTGCCTTTAGGGGGAGGGTCAAGGCCTACGAGCAGTACTTC.

CDR3 coding DNA: TGCGCCAGCAGCTTAAGTGGAGCGGGGAAGATCAATGAGCAGTTCTTC. Translation: CASSLSGAGKINEQFF. This chain links TRBV5-1 with TRBJ2-1, with 7 bases fitting TRBD2. CDR1 and CDR2 (germline): SGHRS, YFSETQ. J lost 6 bases, V lost 2 bases, and 11 bases had no gene match. The CDR3 has 16 residues.

The V and J genes are TRBV10-3 and TRBJ2-3; 15 bases map to TRBD2. The CDR3 has 13 amino acids. Trimming at V came to 11 bases and at J to 6 bases, leaving 3 bases not matched to a gene. Germline CDR1 is ENHRY and CDR2 is SYGVKD. CDR3 coding DNA: TGTGCCGCGGGACTAGCGGGAGGCGATACGCAGTATTTT. Its translation is CAAGLAGGDTQYF.

The chain is built from TRBV7-3 and TRBJ2-2; D unresolved. The CDR3 is 12 amino acids. Germline CDR1 reads SGHTA; CDR2 reads FQGTGA. Trimming cost V 3 bases and J 5 bases, with 4 bases left between them. This CDR3 is CASSFRTGELFF. The CDR3, as DNA: TGTGCCAGCAGCTTCAGGACCGGGGAGCTGTTTTTT.

The chain employs TRBV7-2 and TRBJ2-4; D might be TRBD1 (6 bases). The CDR3 totals 15 residues. Germline CDR1 and CDR2: SGHTA and FQGNSA. V gave up 5 bases and J gave up 2 bases, with 13 bases separating them. The CDR3 loop is CASSRPGVSKNIQYF. CDR3 in DNA: TGTGCCAGCAGCAGGCCAGGGGTTTCCAAAAACATTCAGTACTTC.

This clone was counted only a few times. This chain connects TRBV6-5 to TRBJ1-2, with D possibly being TRBD1 (5 bases). Germline values: CDR1 MNHEY, CDR2 SVGAGI. The CDR3 loop spans 13 amino acids. V shed 5 bases and J shed 3 bases, with 10 bases lying between them. The CDR3 here is CASSRWGDYGYTF. CDR3 nucleotide sequence: TGTGCCAGCAGTCGTTGGGGGGACTATGGCTACACCTTC.

The chain joins TRBV3-1 (or the pseudogene TRBV3-2) to TRBJ2-7; 8 nucleotides match TRBD1. CDR3 length equals 14 residues. The germline V gene has CDR1 LGHDT and CDR2 YNNKEL (reference sequence). V lost 6 bases and J lost 0; bases outside the gene matches: 4. CDR3: CASSWTGSSYEQYF. The DNA for the CDR3 is TGTGCCAGCAGTTGGACAGGGAGCTCCTACGAGCAGTACTTC.

The chain uses TRBV19 and TRBJ1-1, with TRBD1 matching 7 bases. The V segment lost 2 bases and the J segment 5 bases; nucleotides outside the gene matches: 5. Germline V CDR1 and CDR2: LNHDA, SQIVND (reference sequence). This CDR3 is 14 amino acids long. The CDR3 sequence is CASSIWTGGTEAFF. In nucleotides, the CDR3 is TGTGCCAGTAGTATATGGACAGGTGGTACTGAAGCTTTCTTT.

This clone was seen once. V usage is TRBV5-5 and J usage is TRBJ2-5; the match to TRBD1 covers 8 bases. The germline V gene encodes CDR1 SGHKS and CDR2 YYEKEE (reference sequence). This CDR3 contains 15 residues. The V and J ends lost 4 bases and 0 bases, in that order; junction bases with no gene match: 5. The CDR3 protein is CASSHLDRDQETQYF. Written as DNA, the CDR3 is TGTGCCAGCAGCCACCTGGACAGGGACCAAGAGACCCAGTACTTC.

This clone was seen many times. The rearrangement joins TRBV28 to TRBJ2-2; 7 positions match TRBD1. Trimming cost V 3 bases and J 6 bases; bases outside gene matches: 10. The CDR3 runs to 16 residues. Germline-derived CDR1 and CDR2 are MDHEN and SYDVKM. Here the CDR3 DNA reads TGTGCCAGCAGTTTCACAGGGGCTCGACGGGCCGGGGAGCTGTTTTTT. Translating it yields CASSFTGARRAGELFF.

This chain joins TRBV28 and TRBJ2-7; 9 positions match TRBD2. The CDR3 contains 15 residues. Trimming removed 7 bases from V and 6 bases from J; junction bases left unmatched: 13. Germline CDR1 reads MDHEN; CDR2 reads SYDVKM. In DNA form, the CDR3 reads TGTGCCAGCACCATACGTCTAGCGGGGTTCGGCGAGCAGTACTTC. It encodes CASTIRLAGFGEQYF.